Listed here is a single T cell receptor beta chain. Its specificity is unknown. Other nucleotide sequences from this sample produce the same CDR3. TCRdb's copy holds only in-frame clones and misses some; the assay was immunoSEQ multiplex PCR. The sample records 30,000 or so clones, 90% being singletons. The CDR3 is 15 amino acids. Trimming took 3 bases from V and 4 from J; bases not matched to a gene: 2. Per the germline V gene, CDR1 is MDHEN and CDR2 is SYDVKM. Patients were excluded for autoimmune disease history or systemic immunosuppression. On cycle 4 day 1 and cycle 7 day 1, as well as at baseline, blood was sampled. The sample originates from a study of OX40 agonist ivuxolimab in advanced cancers. Across the study: The treatment was a fully human IgG2 OX40 agonist, ivuxolimab. Study-level findings and limits: Compared with others, partial responders at 0.1-3.0 mg/kg displayed clonal expansion among the lowest.

The chain has TRBV28 and TRBJ1-5, with 11 bases identical to TRBD1. The starting material was CD4+ or CD8+ T cells sorted from blood, obtained in a trial of the OX40 agonist ivuxolimab. The source of this sequence is an adult with an advanced solid tumor such as melanoma, head and neck, liver or kidney cancer. CDR3 protein: CASSFGTGGNQPQHF. CDR3 bases: TGTGCCAGCAGTTTCGGGACAGGGGGTAATCAGCCCCAGCATTTT.